This T cell receptor beta chain was observed in a study of graft-versus-host responses after intestinal transplantation. Study summary: Every one of the recipients received anti-thymocyte globulin induction and afterwards took tacrolimus and steroids for around 3 years.

Profiling relied on immunoSEQ multiplex PCR, and the TCRdb table lists in-frame clones only, not all of them. This repertoire shows approximately 20,000 clones, 85% to 95% found once; its top ten account for around 46%. The V gene's germline CDR1 is SGDLS and CDR2 YYNGEE. This CDR3 comprises 15 residues. Between the trimmed V and J ends, which lost 2 bases and 2 bases, there was a span of 13 bases. To note about this clone: The antigen remains undetermined.

Notes on the study in general: The study found high graft-versus-host to host-versus-graft clonal ratios in allografts of patients with graft-donor T cell macrochimerism.

This clonotype originated in a human patient who received an intestinal transplant, so some T cells may come from the graft donor. The input for sequencing was PBMCs, taken about 250 days after intestinal transplant. J is TRBJ1-1 and V is TRBV9; TRBD1 is a possible D gene (5 bases). CDR3 amino acids: CASSVGFQGNTEAFF. The DNA of the CDR3 is TGTGCCAGCAGCGTGGGATTTCAGGGAAACACTGAAGCTTTCTTT.